This entry concerns a single TCR beta chain. This clonotype has at least ten counts. What antigen it recognizes has not been identified. No base quality information exists; no much larger clone differs at one position. Exclusion was applied to patients with uncontrolled infections, other autoimmune diseases, pregnancy or lactation. Diagnoses relied on clinical symptoms, serum thyroxine and TRAb, thyroid ultrasound and orbital computed tomography. Total RNA was extracted with Trizol reagent, and quality was checked on an Agilent 2100 Bioanalyzer. The data originate from a study of T cells in Graves' hyperthyroidism and ophthalmopathy (dated by TCRdb to the late 2010s). Describing the broader study: A discovery cohort of about a hundred patients, about 43 with Graves' ophthalmopathy and approximately 60 with stable Graves' hyperthyroidism, was used to find distinguishing TCR V-J signatures. Prospective prediction of ophthalmopathy was tested in an independent validation cohort consisting of 18 to 20 hyperthyroidism patients and around 17 patients who later progressed to ophthalmopathy. For training and testing, the 100 or so patients in the discovery cohort were randomly divided in a 7:3 ratio. Thyroid tissue and blood T-cell repertoires from six Graves' hyperthyroidism patients were also compared in the study. Following sampling, methimazole starting at 30 mg daily was given to hyperthyroidism patients, and high-dose intravenous methylprednisolone was given to ophthalmopathy patients. The paper describes TCR Vbeta CDR3 sequencing of 135 peripheral blood samples, made up of fewer than 50 ophthalmopathy patients, some 76 hyperthyroidism patients and 17 progressor patients. The paper's findings and limits, for the study overall: In validation, the model predicted progression to ophthalmopathy a median of around 6.5 months before onset, with over 55% sensitivity and nearly 75% specificity. No statistical method was used to set the sample size in advance, and investigators knew the group allocation. Most expanded thyroid clonotypes (frequency above 0.001) were also detected in blood, a finding suggesting that blood repertoires may reflect thyroid immune responses. A 13 V-J signature model separated ophthalmopathy from stable hyperthyroidism, with 87.88% sensitivity and 81.08% specificity in cross-validation and 80%/75% in testing.

CDR1 and CDR2 were assigned from the germline V gene (reference sequence) as DFQATT and SNEGSKA. There are 12 amino acids in the CDR3, from cysteine to phenylalanine inclusive. Left in the record is the CDR3 DNA by itself, 36 bases read in frame from the first base. The TCR beta CDR3 regions were amplified from RNA transcripts. The TCR CDR3 was subjected to a first round of RT-PCR using the HTBI primer set and the Qiagen OneStep RT-PCR kit. The libraries were constructed in a second round of multiplex PCR and then size-selected and purified. Paired-end sequencing of the libraries was performed with 100 bp reads on an Illumina HiSeq2000. As for the authors' bioinformatics: SOAPnuke was used to process the raw data, removing reads that contained adapters or uncalled bases, had a mean Phred below 15, or lacked an exact match to the constant primer or identifier. COPE v1.2.5 was used to merge the high-quality paired reads, and each unique nucleotide sequence was defined as a clonotype. MiTCR v1.1 was used to align the clonotypes against IMGT TRBV, TRBD and TRBJ reference segments. The analysis was restricted to V-J combinations with a frequency above 0.0001, which together covered 98% to 99.2% of the repertoires. The TCS score was defined as F50 (clonal expansion) divided by E x V (chaos), with BLOSUM62-based TCRdist calculated between CDR3 peptides within each V-J. Welch's t-statistics and random forest reduced fewer than 550 V-J features to roughly 13, which were used in a naive Bayes classifier (R e1071). The similarity between thyroid and blood repertoires was quantified using the Morisita-Horn index. The raw public reads went through TCRdb reprocessing: fastp at Q25, MiXCR clone calling, in-frame beta chains kept. Each entry is one CDR3 protein sequence, shown with its most common DNA and genes. The V and J calls were determined by TCRdb, not by the authors. The sample table holds roughly 500,000 distinct CDR3 sequences, of which around 50% were seen once. The leading ten clones occupy about two fifths of the sample.

Here the chain combines TRBV20-1 and TRBJ2-7; TRBD2 matches 7 bases in the middle. The receptor was derived from an adult woman with Graves' disease, either hyperthyroidism or ophthalmopathy (not recorded which). Sequencing was performed on peripheral blood or thyroid tissue (not recorded which). The nucleotide sequence reads TGCACCTTAGCGGGCCTAAAGGGCGAGCAGTACTTC. It encodes CTLAGLKGEQYF.